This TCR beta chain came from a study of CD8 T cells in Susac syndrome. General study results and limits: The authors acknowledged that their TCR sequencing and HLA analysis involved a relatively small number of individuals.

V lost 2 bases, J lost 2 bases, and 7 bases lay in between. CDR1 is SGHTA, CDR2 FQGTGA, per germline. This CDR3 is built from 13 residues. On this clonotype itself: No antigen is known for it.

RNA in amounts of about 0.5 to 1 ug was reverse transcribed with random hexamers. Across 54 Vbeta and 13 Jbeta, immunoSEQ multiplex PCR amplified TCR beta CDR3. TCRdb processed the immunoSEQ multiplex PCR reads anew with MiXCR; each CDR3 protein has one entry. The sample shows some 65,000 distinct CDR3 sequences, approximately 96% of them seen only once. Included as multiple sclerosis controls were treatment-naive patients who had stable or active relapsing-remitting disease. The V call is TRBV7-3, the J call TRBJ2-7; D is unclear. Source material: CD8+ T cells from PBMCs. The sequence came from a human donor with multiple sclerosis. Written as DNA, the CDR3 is TGTGCCAGCAGCTTAGGAGAAACCTACGAGCAGTACTTC. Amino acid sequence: CASSLGETYEQYF.